The TCR beta chain described here comes from a study of blood T cells in healthy people across ages. Study as a whole: The template switching approach captured approximately one barcoded beta molecule for every two T cells. Notes on the study in general: From one million sequenced T cells, diversity estimates were lower bounds.

Sample-barcoded 5' priming and a J-beta primer mix drove a second PCR of roughly 6 to 12 cycles. Each cDNA molecule carried a tag from a template-switch adaptor that contained 12 random nucleotides. One entry per CDR3 protein, called by TCRdb with MiXCR from the 5' RACE reads. The sample holds almost 1 million distinct CDR3 sequences, roughly 51% seen once. Germline V lookup: CDR1 MGHRA, CDR2 YSYEKL. Germline trimming cut 0 bases from V and 2 bases from J; bases unmatched to any gene: 5. The CDR3 has 17 residues. Turning to this clonotype: Its target is unknown.

Sequenced input: blood. The J gene is TRBJ1-5, the V gene TRBV4-1, with 9 bases aligning to TRBD1. The sequence derives from a woman in her sixties in good health. CDR3: CASSQEYRGLGNQPQHF. CDR3 nucleotide sequence: TGCGCCAGCAGCCAAGAGTACAGGGGGCTTGGCAATCAGCCCCAGCATTTT.